The entry below describes one T cell receptor (beta chain). Its antigen is not known. The data were taken from a study of T cells in Graves' hyperthyroidism and ophthalmopathy. Study results and caveats: Blood also held most thyroid clonotypes expanded beyond 0.001. Ophthalmopathy, as predicted by the model, came a median 6.5 months after the prediction.

The CDR3 covers 13 residues. Germline V gives CDR1 SNHLY, CDR2 FYNNEI. V was shortened by 3 bases and J by 2 bases, with 5 bases between the two germline ends. The CDR3 regions of TCR beta were amplified from RNA transcripts. The HTBI primer set drove a first-round RT-PCR of the TCR CDR3. Via MiXCR, TCRdb re-called the multiplex PCR reads, giving one row per CDR3 protein. The repertoire holds 560,000 or so distinct CDR3 sequences, with about 20% as singletons. The source of this sequence is a man aged 35-49 years with Graves' ophthalmopathy. Specimen: blood. The chain uses TRBV2 and TRBJ1-5, with unresolved D. This CDR3 is CASSDERNQPQHF. CDR3 bases: TGTGCCAGCAGTGACGAACGCAATCAGCCCCAGCATTTT.